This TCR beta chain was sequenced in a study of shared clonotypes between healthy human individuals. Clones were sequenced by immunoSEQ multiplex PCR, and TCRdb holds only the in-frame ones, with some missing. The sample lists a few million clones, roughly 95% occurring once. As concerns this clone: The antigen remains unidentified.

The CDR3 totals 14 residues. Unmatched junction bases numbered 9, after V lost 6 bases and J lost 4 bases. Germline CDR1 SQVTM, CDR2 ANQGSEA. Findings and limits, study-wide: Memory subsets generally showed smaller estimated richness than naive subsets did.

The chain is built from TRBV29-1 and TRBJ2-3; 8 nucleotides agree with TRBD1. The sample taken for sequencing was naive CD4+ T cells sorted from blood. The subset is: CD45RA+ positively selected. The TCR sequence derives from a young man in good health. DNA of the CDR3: TGCAGCGTGAGGTGGGACAGGAACGCAGATACGCAGTATTTT. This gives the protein CSVRWDRNADTQYF.